These 18 T cell receptor beta chains were all obtained from the same sample, sequenced in a study of Graves' ophthalmopathy and Graves' hyperthyroidism. Amplified material comprised TCR beta CDR3 regions derived from RNA transcripts. HTBI primers primed a first-round RT-PCR, and a second-round multiplex PCR followed. TCRdb reprocessed the multiplex PCR reads with MiXCR, giving one entry per CDR3 protein. The sample carries about 550,000 distinct CDR3 sequences, under 45% recorded once. The sample taken for sequencing was peripheral blood or thyroid tissue (not recorded which). The receptor set was obtained from an adult man with Graves' hyperthyroidism.

This rearrangement joins TRBV15 to TRBJ2-5, with D possibly matching TRBD1 (5 bases). The J call may be mistaken, given a closer DNA end match to TRBJ2-1. CDR3 size: 19 residues. Germline CDR1 is LNHNV and CDR2 is YYDKDF (reference sequence). The DNA of the CDR3 is TGTGCCACCAGCAGAGATCGTGTCGGCACAGGCAGCTCCTACAATGAGCAGTTCTTC. As protein: CATSRDRVGTGSSYNEQFF.

Only a few counts were recorded for this clonotype. This chain joins TRBV7-2 and TRBJ1-6; D not certain. This CDR3 spans 16 amino acids. V was shortened by 6 bases and J by 3 bases, with 15 bases between the two germline ends. Germline V lookup: CDR1 SGHTA, CDR2 FQGNSA. CDR3 amino acids: CASSTIPSHYNSPLHF. As DNA, the CDR3 is TGTGCCAGCAGTACCATCCCCAGCCACTATAATTCACCCCTCCACTTT.

Notes on this clonotype: A junction end diverges from the germline sequence, so it may reflect a read error. The V and J genes are TRBV10-2 and TRBJ1-1; D perhaps matches TRBD1 (5 bases). Germline CDR1 reads WSHSY; CDR2 reads SAAADI. There are 13 residues in the CDR3. CDR3 DNA sequence: TGTGCCTGGAGTGGGGGGATGAACACTGAAGCTTTCTTT. Translating it yields CAWSGGMNTEAFF.

This sequence joins TRBV24-1 and TRBJ2-1; D is unclear. Trimming shortened V by 4 bases and J by 8 bases, and 14 bases separated the two germline ends. Germline CDR1 KGHDR, CDR2 SFDVKD. The CDR3 is 14 amino acids. The CDR3 DNA is TGTGCCACCAGTGAGGTAGGGCTGGTGGATGAGCAGTTCTTC. Translation: CATSEVGLVDEQFF.

This clonotype was picked up a small number of times. The V call is TRBV3-1, the J call TRBJ2-7; D remains unclear. The CDR3 sequence is 15 residues long. Between the trimmed V and J ends, which lost 1 base and 0 bases, there was a span of 10 bases. Germline CDR1 is LGHDT and CDR2 is YNNKEL (reference sequence). Written as DNA, the CDR3 is TGTGCCAGCAGCCAAGTGCGAGACATCTCCTACGAGCAGTACTTC. Residues: CASSQVRDISYEQYF.

This clonotype was picked up a small number of times. The V and J genes are TRBV5-1 and TRBJ2-5; D remains ambiguous. The germline V and J ends were trimmed by 0 bases and 1 base, with 4 bases remaining between them. This CDR3 comprises 13 residues. Germline V gene lookup returns CDR1 SGHRS and CDR2 YFSETQ. CDR3 sequence reads: CASSLVFQETQYF. For the CDR3, the DNA is TGCGCCAGCAGCTTGGTTTTCCAAGAGACCCAGTACTTC.

As regards this clonotype: The junction and the germline gene differ at one end; a read error may be behind it. V usage is TRBV5-4 and J usage is TRBJ1-3; no firm D call. The CDR3 is made up of 16 amino acids. Germline V CDR1 and CDR2: SGHNT, YYREEE (reference sequence). CDR3 coding DNA: TGCGCCAGCAGTTCTAGGACGGATTCCTCTGGAAACACCATATATTTT. Protein product: CASSSRTDSSGNTIYF.

The rearrangement joins TRBV5-1 to TRBJ2-2; D could derive from TRBD1 or TRBD2 (5 bases each). The length of the CDR3 is 13 residues. Germline CDR1 is SGHRS and CDR2 is YFSETQ. Trimming pared 4 bases from V and 7 bases from J, leaving 11 bases between. CDR3 coding DNA: TGCGCCAGCAGCCGGGACCCCTACGGGGAGCTGTTTTTT. Translated, it gives CASSRDPYGELFF.

This clonotype came up many times. The chain employs TRBV12-3 or TRBV12-4 and TRBJ2-7; D unclear. This CDR3 spans 14 amino acids. V lost 7 bases, J lost 3 bases, and 16 bases lay in between. The CDR3 region is CASNGPYGGYEQYF. CDR3 DNA: TGTGCCAGCAACGGACCATACGGCGGCTACGAGCAGTACTTC.

This chain joins TRBV7-9 and TRBJ2-5, with D unclear. The DNA matches TRBJ2-1 better at its end, which makes the J call doubtful. Germline assignment: CDR1 SEHNR and CDR2 FQNEAQ (reference sequence). This CDR3 spans 14 amino acids. The chain's CDR3 is CATLPRLSYNEQFF. The CDR3 region has the DNA TGTGCCACCCTGCCCAGACTCTCCTACAATGAGCAGTTCTTC.

This clonotype was observed at least ten times. This chain connects TRBV6-5 to TRBJ1-2; the D gene is possibly TRBD1 (5 bases). CDR3 length: 18 amino acids. The germline V and J ends were trimmed by 2 bases and 2 bases, with 21 bases remaining between them. The germline V gene has CDR1 MNHEY and CDR2 SVGAGI. CDR3 sequence reads: CASSYGIEAGWQNYGYTF. CDR3 DNA sequence: TGTGCCAGCAGTTACGGGATCGAGGCAGGGTGGCAAAACTATGGCTACACCTTC.

In its sample, this clonotype was seen many times. The chain has TRBV20-1 and TRBJ1-1; possibly TRBD1 for D (5 bases). The V gene lost 3 bases and the J gene lost 1 base, with 9 bases spanning the gap. The CDR3 has 13 amino acids. Germline CDR1 DFQATT, CDR2 SNEGSKA (reference sequence). This CDR3 reads CSASDRKNTEAFF. The CDR3 nucleotides read TGCAGTGCTAGCGACAGAAAGAACACTGAAGCTTTCTTT.

This clonotype has more than one count but fewer than ten. J is TRBJ2-3 and V is TRBV24-1; 7 positions match TRBD1. The junction had 2 bases not matched to a gene; V was cut back by 5 bases and J by 4 bases. The CDR3 sequence is 13 residues long. Germline CDR1 and CDR2: KGHDR and SFDVKD. The CDR3 reads CATSGTGPDTQYF. The DNA for the CDR3 is TGTGCCACCAGTGGGACAGGCCCAGATACGCAGTATTTT.

The J gene is TRBJ1-5, the V gene TRBV12-3 or TRBV12-4; D gene unclear. The CDR3 runs to 17 residues. V was trimmed by 5 bases and J by 0 bases, leaving 17 bases between them. CDR3 coding DNA: TGTGCCAGCAGTCAACGCCTCCCGGGAAATAGCAATCAGCCCCAGCATTTT. Residues: CASSQRLPGNSNQPQHF.

V is TRBV2 and J is TRBJ2-7, with TRBD1 identical over 7 bases. With V trimmed by 4 bases and J by 6 bases, 12 bases remained unmatched. Germline CDR1 SNHLY, CDR2 FYNNEI. The CDR3 loop spans 15 amino acids. Here the CDR3 DNA reads TGTGCCAGCAGTGGACGGGACAGCGTTCCAGCCGAGCAGTACTTC. Protein: CASSGRDSVPAEQYF.

This clonotype appeared many times. The gene calls are TRBV20-1 and TRBJ1-1, with TRBD1 matching over 7 bases. With V trimmed by 3 bases and J by 4 bases, 8 bases remained unmatched. Germline CDR1 and CDR2: DFQATT and SNEGSKA (reference sequence). The CDR3 has 14 residues. CDR3 bases: TGCAGTGCTAGCAGGTCAACAGGGGTCACTGAAGCTTTCTTT. This translates into CSASRSTGVTEAFF.

The chain has TRBV9 and TRBJ1-6; no reliable D call. V lost 1 base and J lost 11, with 4 bases in between. Looked up from germline, CDR1 is SGDLS and CDR2 is YYNGEE. The CDR3 runs 11 residues. CDR3 amino acids: CASSVKPPLHF. CDR3 in DNA: TGTGCCAGCAGCGTAAAACCACCCCTCCACTTT.

At least ten counts were recorded for this clonotype. The chain employs TRBV6-5 and TRBJ2-7; perhaps TRBD2 as D (6 bases). In germline, CDR1 is MNHEY, CDR2 SVGAGI. This CDR3 is 14 amino acids long. Between the trimmed V and J ends, which lost 5 bases and 3 bases, there was a span of 14 bases. CDR3 loop: CASSEVGLYYEQYF. The CDR3 nucleotides are TGTGCCAGCAGTGAGGTGGGACTTTACTACGAGCAGTACTTC.